This TCR beta chain originates from a study of cytomegalovirus exposure and HLA in healthy donors. Looking at the study overall: A prior analysis found about 110 million unique TCR beta sequences from 150 million to 200 million T cells. Out of approximately 400 genotyped donors, roughly 80% belonged to the Caucasian-associated ancestry cluster.

The PCR used 60 Vbeta and 13 Jbeta primers. Clones were read by immunoSEQ multiplex PCR, and TCRdb kept only the in-frame ones, dropping some. This sample has 76,000 or so clones, with less than 80% found just once. Whole-study results and caveats: Cytomegalovirus association was listed for approximately 160 TCR beta chains. Later analysis suggested links between common viral pathogens and several top significant clusters.

As concerns this clone: The antigen is not known.

This TCR was recovered from a man aged 25-40 years in good health and CMV-seronegative. Sequencing was done on a sample of PBMCs.

CDR3 sequence (DNA): TGTGCCAGCAGCTCGGGACAGGGGTCCTCCTACGAGCAGTACTTC. Translation gives CASSSGQGSSYEQYF. This chain links TRBV5-4 with TRBJ2-7; 10 nucleotides agree with TRBD1. The J segment lost 0 bases and the V segment lost 3 bases, leaving 3 bases of the junction unmatched. This CDR3 region has 15 residues. In germline, CDR1 is SGHNT, CDR2 YYREEE (reference sequence).